A selection of T cell receptor beta chains follows, all from one sample in a study of neurological immune-mediated disorders. TCRdb reprocessed the 5' RACE reads with MiXCR, giving one entry per CDR3 protein. This table has around 62,000 distinct CDR3 sequences, roughly 4% appearing once. The specimen was PBMCs. These receptor sequences come from a man aged 50 to 59 with multiple sclerosis. The CDR3 runs from the conserved cysteine through the conserved F or W. Each record gives: clone size, V gene, D gene, J gene, CDR3 protein, CDR3 DNA. The D gene is left open where the match is weak. Size is omitted from some rows. Given values are once, few, many or a class for expanded clones.

abundance: few
v_gene: TRBV15
d_gene: TRBD1
j_gene: TRBJ2-4
CDR3aa: CATSSRIGQGINIQYF
CDR3nt: TGTGCCACCAGCAGCAGAATCGGACAGGGGATAAACATTCAGTACTTC

abundance: many
v_gene: TRBV9
d_gene: TRBD2
j_gene: TRBJ2-6
CDR3aa: CASSPRLAGASGANVLTF
CDR3nt: TGTGCCAGCAGCCCCCGACTAGCGGGGGCCTCTGGGGCCAACGTCCTGACTTTC

abundance: many
v_gene: TRBV20-1
d_gene: NA
j_gene: TRBJ2-7
CDR3aa: CSAMQAYEQYF
CDR3nt: TGCAGTGCTATGCAGGCTTACGAGCAGTACTTC

abundance: many
v_gene: TRBV5-1
d_gene: TRBD2
j_gene: TRBJ2-1
CDR3aa: CASSSLGGAYNEQFF
CDR3nt: TGCGCCAGCAGCTCCCTGGGGGGGGCCTACAATGAGCAGTTCTTC

abundance: many
v_gene: TRBV20-1
d_gene: TRBD1
j_gene: TRBJ2-1
CDR3aa: CSAYRGHNEQFF
CDR3nt: TGCAGTGCGTACAGGGGCCACAATGAGCAGTTCTTC

abundance: many
v_gene: TRBV20-1
d_gene: TRBD2
j_gene: TRBJ2-3
CDR3aa: CSARSGLHSDTQYF
CDR3nt: TGCAGTGCACGTAGCGGGCTTCACTCAGATACGCAGTATTTT

abundance: many
v_gene: TRBV5-1
d_gene: TRBD1
j_gene: TRBJ2-3
CDR3aa: CASSSRGQGRVDTQYF
CDR3nt: TGCGCCAGCAGCTCGAGGGGACAGGGCCGGGTAGATACGCAGTATTTT

abundance: many
v_gene: TRBV6-5
d_gene: NA
j_gene: TRBJ1-1
CDR3aa: CASTPGDTGRNTEAFF
CDR3nt: TGTGCCAGCACCCCTGGTGATACGGGGAGGAACACTGAAGCTTTCTTT

abundance: NA
v_gene: TRBV18
d_gene: NA
j_gene: TRBJ1-1
CDR3aa: CASSPVLVNGQKVAFF
CDR3nt: TGTGCCAGCTCACCAGTTCTGGTAAACGGTCAGAAAGTGGCTTTCTTT

abundance: many
v_gene: TRBV5-6
d_gene: NA
j_gene: TRBJ2-1
CDR3aa: CASSLRGGTDYNEQFF
CDR3nt: TGTGCCAGCAGCTTGCGGGGGGGGACAGATTACAATGAGCAGTTCTTC

abundance: many
v_gene: TRBV10-2
d_gene: NA
j_gene: TRBJ1-3
CDR3aa: CASSEYAGNTIYF
CDR3nt: TGCGCCAGCAGTGAGTACGCTGGAAACACCATATATTTT

abundance: NA
v_gene: TRBV27
d_gene: NA
j_gene: TRBJ2-4
CDR3aa: CASGPLKGAKNIQYF
CDR3nt: TGTGCCAGCGGGCCCCTGAAGGGGGCCAAAAACATTCAGTACTTC

abundance: many
v_gene: TRBV7-2
d_gene: NA
j_gene: TRBJ1-5
CDR3aa: CASSPHPGSSNQPQHF
CDR3nt: TGTGCCAGCAGCCCCCACCCCGGGAGTAGCAATCAGCCCCAGCATTTT

abundance: many
v_gene: TRBV29-1
d_gene: TRBD1
j_gene: TRBJ2-1
CDR3aa: CSAPGQNYNEQFF
CDR3nt: TGCAGCGCCCCGGGACAGAACTACAATGAGCAGTTCTTC

abundance: many
v_gene: TRBV20-1
d_gene: NA
j_gene: TRBJ1-2
CDR3aa: CSARDELKDTF
CDR3nt: TGCAGTGCTAGAGATGAACTCAAGGACACCTTC

abundance: few
v_gene: TRBV9
d_gene: NA
j_gene: TRBJ2-5
CDR3aa: CASSVAGTTQETQYF
CDR3nt: TGTGCCAGCAGCGTCGCCGGGACAACTCAAGAGACCCAGTACTTC

abundance: many
v_gene: TRBV20-1
d_gene: TRBD2
j_gene: TRBJ2-1
CDR3aa: CSASLAGVPGRNEQFF
CDR3nt: TGCAGTGCTAGTCTAGCGGGGGTGCCCGGTCGTAATGAGCAGTTCTTC

abundance: many
v_gene: TRBV7-2
d_gene: TRBD1
j_gene: TRBJ1-1
CDR3aa: CASSLAPRQGVTEAFF
CDR3nt: TGTGCCAGCAGCTTAGCGCCCCGGCAGGGGGTCACTGAAGCTTTCTTT

abundance: many
v_gene: TRBV20-1
d_gene: NA
j_gene: TRBJ2-1
CDR3aa: CSARIGGFTYNEQFF
CDR3nt: TGCAGTGCTAGAATAGGGGGATTCACCTACAATGAGCAGTTCTTC

abundance: many
v_gene: TRBV19
d_gene: NA
j_gene: TRBJ1-5
CDR3aa: CASSPLQRAYSNQPQHF
CDR3nt: TGTGCCAGTAGTCCCCTTCAGCGGGCCTATAGCAATCAGCCCCAGCATTTT

abundance: many
v_gene: TRBV20-1
d_gene: NA
j_gene: TRBJ2-7
CDR3aa: CSARESGGRVYEQYF
CDR3nt: TGCAGTGCTAGAGAATCCGGGGGGCGGGTCTACGAGCAGTACTTC

abundance: NA
v_gene: TRBV2
d_gene: TRBD1
j_gene: TRBJ1-6
CDR3aa: CDSSVPGQSSYNSPLHF
CDR3nt: TGTGACAGCAGTGTCCCGGGACAGAGCTCCTATAATTCACCCCTCCACTTT

abundance: many
v_gene: TRBV7-9
d_gene: TRBD2
j_gene: TRBJ2-7
CDR3aa: CASSYPGGLGYEQYF
CDR3nt: TGTGCCAGCAGCTACCCGGGAGGGTTGGGGTACGAGCAGTACTTC

abundance: many
v_gene: TRBV11-2
d_gene: TRBD1
j_gene: TRBJ1-4
CDR3aa: CASSSLRGRPEKLFF
CDR3nt: TGTGCCAGCAGCTCCCTCAGGGGGCGCCCGGAAAAACTGTTTTTT

abundance: many
v_gene: TRBV12-3/TRBV12-4
d_gene: TRBD2
j_gene: TRBJ2-3
CDR3aa: CASSPGTSGGGMDTQYF
CDR3nt: TGTGCCAGCAGTCCGGGGACTAGCGGGGGGGGTATGGATACGCAGTATTTT

abundance: many
v_gene: TRBV28
d_gene: TRBD1
j_gene: TRBJ1-2
CDR3aa: CASSLFAGGGYTF
CDR3nt: TGTGCCAGCAGTTTATTCGCAGGGGGGGGCTACACCTTC

abundance: many
v_gene: TRBV11-2
d_gene: NA
j_gene: TRBJ2-3
CDR3aa: CASSLQPSTDTQYF
CDR3nt: TGTGCCAGCAGCTTACAGCCTAGCACAGATACGCAGTATTTT

abundance: many
v_gene: TRBV20-1
d_gene: NA
j_gene: TRBJ2-3
CDR3aa: CSARMGGKDTQYF
CDR3nt: TGCAGTGCTAGGATGGGGGGCAAAGATACGCAGTATTTT

abundance: many
v_gene: TRBV7-2
d_gene: NA
j_gene: TRBJ1-1
CDR3aa: CASSLVLNTEAFF
CDR3nt: TGTGCCAGCAGCTTAGTGCTAAACACTGAAGCTTTCTTT

abundance: many
v_gene: TRBV5-1
d_gene: NA
j_gene: TRBJ1-3
CDR3aa: CASSLEGGSGNTIYF
CDR3nt: TGCGCCAGCAGCTTGGAAGGGGGGTCTGGAAACACCATATATTTT

abundance: many
v_gene: TRBV4-2
d_gene: NA
j_gene: TRBJ1-3
CDR3aa: CASSQERKSGNTIYF
CDR3nt: TGTGCCAGCAGCCAAGAACGGAAGTCTGGAAACACCATATATTTT

abundance: many
v_gene: TRBV12-3/TRBV12-4
d_gene: TRBD1
j_gene: TRBJ1-5
CDR3aa: CASSHWDRPQPQHF
CDR3nt: TGTGCCAGCAGTCACTGGGACAGGCCCCAGCCCCAGCATTTT

abundance: few
v_gene: TRBV20-1
d_gene: TRBD1
j_gene: TRBJ2-5
CDR3aa: CSARGTTGDPAGAQYF
CDR3nt: TGCAGTGCTAGAGGAACCACAGGGGACCCTGCCGGGGCCCAGTACTTC

abundance: few
v_gene: TRBV20-1
d_gene: NA
j_gene: TRBJ1-5
CDR3aa: CSARDSGQPQHF
CDR3nt: TGCAGTGCTAGAGACAGTGGTCAGCCCCAGCATTTT

abundance: many
v_gene: TRBV12-3/TRBV12-4
d_gene: NA
j_gene: TRBJ2-7
CDR3aa: CAVFLQYF
CDR3nt: TGTGCCGTCTTTCTGCAGTACTTC

abundance: many
v_gene: TRBV7-2
d_gene: TRBD2
j_gene: TRBJ2-1
CDR3aa: CASSYSGGIGNEQFF
CDR3nt: TGTGCCAGCAGCTATAGCGGGGGGATCGGCAATGAGCAGTTCTTC

abundance: many
v_gene: TRBV7-2
d_gene: TRBD1
j_gene: TRBJ1-5
CDR3aa: CASSREGQGIQPQHF
CDR3nt: TGTGCCAGCAGCCGAGAGGGACAGGGGATCCAGCCCCAGCATTTT

abundance: many
v_gene: TRBV5-1
d_gene: NA
j_gene: TRBJ2-1
CDR3aa: CASSSWDSVVDEQFF
CDR3nt: TGCGCCAGCAGCTCGTGGGACTCCGTGGTGGATGAGCAGTTCTTC

abundance: many
v_gene: TRBV20-1
d_gene: NA
j_gene: TRBJ1-4
CDR3aa: CSVWAGGKLFF
CDR3nt: TGCAGTGTTTGGGCAGGCGGAAAACTGTTTTTT

abundance: many
v_gene: TRBV27
d_gene: NA
j_gene: TRBJ1-1
CDR3aa: CASSRTAGMNTEAFF
CDR3nt: TGTGCCAGCAGCCGGACTGCGGGAATGAACACTGAAGCTTTCTTT

abundance: many
v_gene: TRBV4-1
d_gene: NA
j_gene: TRBJ1-1
CDR3aa: CASSQRSRNTEAFF
CDR3nt: TGCGCCAGCAGCCAAAGGTCGAGGAACACTGAAGCTTTCTTT

abundance: many
v_gene: TRBV20-1
d_gene: TRBD1
j_gene: TRBJ2-2
CDR3aa: CSARPWDREGTGELFF
CDR3nt: TGCAGTGCTAGACCATGGGACAGGGAAGGGACCGGGGAGCTGTTTTTT

abundance: many
v_gene: TRBV5-1
d_gene: NA
j_gene: TRBJ1-1
CDR3aa: CASSLVGELEAFF
CDR3nt: TGCGCCAGCAGCCTGGTGGGAGAACTTGAAGCTTTCTTT

abundance: many
v_gene: TRBV7-9
d_gene: TRBD1
j_gene: TRBJ2-1
CDR3aa: CASSWDRPNEQFF
CDR3nt: TGTGCCAGCAGCTGGGACAGGCCCAATGAGCAGTTCTTC

abundance: many
v_gene: TRBV12-3/TRBV12-4
d_gene: NA
j_gene: TRBJ1-1
CDR3aa: CASSFRATEAFF
CDR3nt: TGTGCCAGCAGTTTCAGGGCCACTGAAGCTTTCTTT